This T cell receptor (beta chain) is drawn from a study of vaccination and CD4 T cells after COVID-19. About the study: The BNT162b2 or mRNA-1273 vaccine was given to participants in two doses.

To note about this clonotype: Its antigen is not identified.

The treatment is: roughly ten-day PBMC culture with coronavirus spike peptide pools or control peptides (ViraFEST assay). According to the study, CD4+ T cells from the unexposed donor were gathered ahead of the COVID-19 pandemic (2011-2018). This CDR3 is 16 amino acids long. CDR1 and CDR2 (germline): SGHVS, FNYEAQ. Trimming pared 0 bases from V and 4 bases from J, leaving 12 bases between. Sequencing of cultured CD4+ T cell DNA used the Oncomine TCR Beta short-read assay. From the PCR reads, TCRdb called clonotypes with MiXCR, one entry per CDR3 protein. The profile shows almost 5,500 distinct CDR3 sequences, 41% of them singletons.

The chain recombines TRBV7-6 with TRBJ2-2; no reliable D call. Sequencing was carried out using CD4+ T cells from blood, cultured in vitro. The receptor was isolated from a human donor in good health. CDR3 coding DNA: TGTGCCAGCAGCTTAGCTCGGGTACAAAGCACCGGGGAGCTGTTTTTT. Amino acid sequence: CASSLARVQSTGELFF.